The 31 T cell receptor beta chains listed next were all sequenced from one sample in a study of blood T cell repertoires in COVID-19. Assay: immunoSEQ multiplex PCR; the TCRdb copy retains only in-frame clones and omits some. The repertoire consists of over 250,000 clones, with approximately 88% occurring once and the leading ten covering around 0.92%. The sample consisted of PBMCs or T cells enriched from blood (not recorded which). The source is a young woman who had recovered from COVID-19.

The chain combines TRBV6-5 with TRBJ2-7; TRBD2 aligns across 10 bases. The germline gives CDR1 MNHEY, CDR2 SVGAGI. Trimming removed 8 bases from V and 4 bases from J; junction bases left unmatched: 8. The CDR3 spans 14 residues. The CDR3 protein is CASGPSGSIYEQYF. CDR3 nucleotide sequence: TGTGCCAGCGGACCTAGCGGGAGTATATACGAGCAGTACTTC.

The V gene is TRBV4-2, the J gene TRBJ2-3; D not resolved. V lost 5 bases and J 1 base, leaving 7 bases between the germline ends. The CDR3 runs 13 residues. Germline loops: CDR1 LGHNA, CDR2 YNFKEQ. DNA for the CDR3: TGTGCCAGCAGCTACGGAGGCACAGATACGCAGTATTTT. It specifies CASSYGGTDTQYF.

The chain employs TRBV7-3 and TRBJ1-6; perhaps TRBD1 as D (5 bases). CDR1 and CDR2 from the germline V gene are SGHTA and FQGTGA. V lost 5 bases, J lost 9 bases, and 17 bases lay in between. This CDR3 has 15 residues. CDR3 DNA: TGTGCCAGCAGCGAAAGCGGAGGGACGGTTTCACCCCTCCACTTT. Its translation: CASSESGGTVSPLHF.

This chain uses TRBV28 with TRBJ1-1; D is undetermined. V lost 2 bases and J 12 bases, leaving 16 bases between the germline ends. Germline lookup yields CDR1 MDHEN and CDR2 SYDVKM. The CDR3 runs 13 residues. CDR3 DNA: TGTGCCAGCAGTTTAGGGGAGGGAATGAGAACTTTCTTT. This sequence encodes CASSLGEGMRTFF.

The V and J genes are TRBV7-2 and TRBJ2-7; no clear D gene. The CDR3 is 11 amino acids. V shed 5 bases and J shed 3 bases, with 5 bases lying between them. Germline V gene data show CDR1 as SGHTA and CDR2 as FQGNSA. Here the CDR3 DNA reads TGTGCCAGCAGCCCGTACTACGAGCAGTACTTC. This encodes CASSPYYEQYF.

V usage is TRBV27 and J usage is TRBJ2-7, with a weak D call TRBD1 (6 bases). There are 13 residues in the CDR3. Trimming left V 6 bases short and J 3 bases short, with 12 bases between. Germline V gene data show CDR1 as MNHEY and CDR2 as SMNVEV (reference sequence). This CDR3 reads CASRAIQGYEQYF. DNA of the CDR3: TGTGCCAGCAGAGCTATACAGGGCTACGAGCAGTACTTC.

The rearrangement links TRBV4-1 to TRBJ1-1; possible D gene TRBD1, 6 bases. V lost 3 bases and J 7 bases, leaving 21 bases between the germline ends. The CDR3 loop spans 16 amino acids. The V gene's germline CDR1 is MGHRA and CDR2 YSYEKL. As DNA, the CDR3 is TGCGCCAGCAGCCAGCCCTCGACGAGGACAGAGAATGAAGCTTTCTTT. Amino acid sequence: CASSQPSTRTENEAFF.

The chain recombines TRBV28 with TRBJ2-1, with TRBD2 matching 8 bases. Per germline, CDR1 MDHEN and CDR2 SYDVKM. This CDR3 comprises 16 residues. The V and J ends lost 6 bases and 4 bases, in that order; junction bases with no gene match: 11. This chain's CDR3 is CASRLAGGPSYNEQFF. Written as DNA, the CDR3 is TGTGCCAGCAGACTGGCGGGAGGCCCCTCGTACAATGAGCAGTTCTTC.

CDR3 region: CASSQGASTDTQYF. CDR3 nucleotides: TGCGCCAGCAGCCAAGGGGCTAGCACAGATACGCAGTATTTT. The V and J genes are TRBV4-1 and TRBJ2-3; no reliable D call. Germline V gene lookup returns CDR1 MGHRA and CDR2 YSYEKL. The CDR3 has 14 residues. The V and J ends lost 1 base and 0 bases respectively, with 5 bases between them.

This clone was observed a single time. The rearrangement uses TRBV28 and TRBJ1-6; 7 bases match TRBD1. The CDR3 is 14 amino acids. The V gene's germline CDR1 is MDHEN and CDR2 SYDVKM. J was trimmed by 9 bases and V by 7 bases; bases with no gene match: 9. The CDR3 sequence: CASTPGGLSSPLHF. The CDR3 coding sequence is TGTGCCAGCACCCCAGGGGGTCTCAGTTCACCCCTCCACTTT.

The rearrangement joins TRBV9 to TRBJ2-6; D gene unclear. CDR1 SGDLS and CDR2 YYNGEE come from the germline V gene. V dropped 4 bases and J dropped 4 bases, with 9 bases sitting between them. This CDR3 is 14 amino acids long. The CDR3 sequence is CASSLWSGANVLTF. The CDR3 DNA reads TGTGCCAGCAGCCTATGGTCGGGGGCCAACGTCCTGACTTTC.

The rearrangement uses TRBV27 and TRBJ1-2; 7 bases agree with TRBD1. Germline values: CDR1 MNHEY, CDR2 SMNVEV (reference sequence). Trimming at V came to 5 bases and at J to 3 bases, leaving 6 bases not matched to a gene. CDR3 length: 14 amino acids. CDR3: CASSPRGPDYGYTF. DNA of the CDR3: TGTGCCAGCAGTCCGAGGGGGCCGGACTATGGCTACACCTTC.

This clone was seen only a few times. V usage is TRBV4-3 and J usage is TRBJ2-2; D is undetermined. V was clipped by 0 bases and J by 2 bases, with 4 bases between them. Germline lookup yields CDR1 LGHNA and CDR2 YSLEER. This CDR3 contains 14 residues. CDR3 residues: CASSQDLNTGELFF. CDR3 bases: TGCGCCAGCAGCCAAGATCTAAACACCGGGGAGCTGTTTTTT.

CDR3 DNA: TGTGCCAGCAGCTTAGATGAGTCAGCGACAGGGACGGAGCAGTACTTC. Protein product: CASSLDESATGTEQYF. The chain links TRBV11-2 to TRBJ2-7, with 7 bases that match TRBD1. CDR3 length: 16 amino acids. CDR1 is SGHAT and CDR2 is FQNNGV in the germline V gene. V dropped 0 bases and J dropped 7; count of bases not matched to a gene: 12.

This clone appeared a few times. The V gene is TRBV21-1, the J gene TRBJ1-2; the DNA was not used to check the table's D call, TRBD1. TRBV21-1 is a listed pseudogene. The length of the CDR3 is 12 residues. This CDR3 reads CASSNRQDGYTF. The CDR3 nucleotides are TGTGCCAGCAGCAACCGACAGGATGGCTACACCTTC.

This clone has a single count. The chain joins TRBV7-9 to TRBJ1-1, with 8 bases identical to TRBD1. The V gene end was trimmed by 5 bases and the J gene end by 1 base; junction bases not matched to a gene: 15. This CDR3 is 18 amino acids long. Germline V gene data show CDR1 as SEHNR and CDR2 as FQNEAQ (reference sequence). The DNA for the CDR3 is TGTGCCAGCAGCCCTGGGTGGACAGGGCCTTCGAAGAACACTGAAGCTTTCTTT. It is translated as CASSPGWTGPSKNTEAFF.

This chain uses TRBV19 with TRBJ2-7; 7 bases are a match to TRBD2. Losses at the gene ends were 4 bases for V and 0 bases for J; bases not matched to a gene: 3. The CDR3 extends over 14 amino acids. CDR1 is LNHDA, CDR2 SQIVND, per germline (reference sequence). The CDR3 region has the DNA TGTGCCAGTAGTAGCCCGGGGGGCTCCTACGAGCAGTACTTC. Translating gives CASSSPGGSYEQYF.

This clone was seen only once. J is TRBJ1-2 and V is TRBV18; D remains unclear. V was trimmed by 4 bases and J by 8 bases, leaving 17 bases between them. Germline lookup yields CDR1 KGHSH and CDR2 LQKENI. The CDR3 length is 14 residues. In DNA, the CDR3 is TGTGCCAGCTCACTCACAAGCGGGAAGGAGGGCTACACCTTC. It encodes CASSLTSGKEGYTF.

Here the CDR3 DNA reads TGTGCCAGTAGTATAGTCGGCACAGGGTCCGCCGAGCAGTACTTC. This encodes CASSIVGTGSAEQYF. V usage is TRBV19 and J usage is TRBJ2-7; D is perhaps TRBD1 (6 bases). Germline CDR1 is LNHDA and CDR2 is SQIVND (reference sequence). CDR3 length: 15 amino acids. Trimming cost V 1 base and J 6 bases, with 16 bases left between them.

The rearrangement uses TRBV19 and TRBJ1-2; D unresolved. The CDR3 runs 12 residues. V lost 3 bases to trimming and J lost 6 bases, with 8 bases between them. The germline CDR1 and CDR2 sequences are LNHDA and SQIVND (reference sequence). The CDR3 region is CASSIRRDGYTF. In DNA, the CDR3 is TGTGCCAGTAGTATTAGACGGGATGGCTACACCTTC.

Here the CDR3 DNA reads TGTGCCAGCAGCTTCCTTTCACAGTCGTTCTACAATGAGCAGTTCTTC. As protein: CASSFLSQSFYNEQFF. The chain employs TRBV11-3 and TRBJ2-1, with D unresolved. The V end lost 3 bases, the J end lost 3 bases, and 15 bases lay between the germline ends. The CDR3 loop spans 16 amino acids. Germline V gene data show CDR1 as SGHNT and CDR2 as YENEEA. The full variable domain, its missing parts supplied by reference TRBV11-3 and TRBJ2-1, is EAGVVQSPRYKIIEKKQPVAFWCNPISGHNTLYWYLQNLGQGPELLIRYENEEAVDDSQLPKDRFSAERLKGVDSTLKIQPAELGDSAVYLCASSFLSQSFYNEQFFGPGTRLTVL.

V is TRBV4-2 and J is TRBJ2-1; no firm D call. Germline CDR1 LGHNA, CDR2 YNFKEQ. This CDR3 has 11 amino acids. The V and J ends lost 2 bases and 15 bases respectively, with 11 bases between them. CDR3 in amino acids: CASSQTEILFF. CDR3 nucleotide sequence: TGTGCCAGCAGCCAAACGGAGATACTGTTCTTC.

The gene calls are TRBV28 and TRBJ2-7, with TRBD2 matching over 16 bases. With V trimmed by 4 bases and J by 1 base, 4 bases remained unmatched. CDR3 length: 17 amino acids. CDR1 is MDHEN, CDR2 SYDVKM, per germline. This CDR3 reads CASSSGLAGGPSYEQYF. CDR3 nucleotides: TGTGCCAGCAGTTCGGGACTAGCGGGAGGGCCATCCTACGAGCAGTACTTC.

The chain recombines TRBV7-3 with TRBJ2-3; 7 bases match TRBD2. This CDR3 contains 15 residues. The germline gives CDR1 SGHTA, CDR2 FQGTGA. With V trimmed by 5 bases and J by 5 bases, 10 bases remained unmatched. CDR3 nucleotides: TGTGCCAGCAGCGACTGGGGGGTAGCGGGAGATACGCAGTATTTT. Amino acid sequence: CASSDWGVAGDTQYF. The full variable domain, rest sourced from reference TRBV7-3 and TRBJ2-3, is GAGVSQTPSNKVTEKGKYVELRCDPISGHTALYWYRQSLGQGPEFLIYFQGTGAADDSGLPNDRFFAVRPEGSVSTLKIQRTERGDSAVYLCASSDWGVAGDTQYFGPGTRLTVL.

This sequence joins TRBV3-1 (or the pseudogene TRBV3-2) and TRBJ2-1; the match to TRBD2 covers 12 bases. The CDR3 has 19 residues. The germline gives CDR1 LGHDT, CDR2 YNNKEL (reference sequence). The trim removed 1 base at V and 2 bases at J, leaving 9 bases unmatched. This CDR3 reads CASSQVPGLAGGTYNEQFF. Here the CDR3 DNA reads TGTGCCAGCAGCCAAGTCCCGGGACTAGCGGGTGGAACCTACAATGAGCAGTTCTTC.

CDR3 nucleotides: TGTGCCAGCAGCCCCATACAGGGCCACTTCTCCTACGAGCAGTACTTC. This gives the protein CASSPIQGHFSYEQYF. The chain links TRBV7-9 to TRBJ2-7, with D possibly being TRBD1 (6 bases). Germline assignment: CDR1 SEHNR and CDR2 FQNEAQ (reference sequence). The CDR3 has 16 amino acids. V dropped 5 bases and J dropped 0 bases, with 17 bases sitting between them.

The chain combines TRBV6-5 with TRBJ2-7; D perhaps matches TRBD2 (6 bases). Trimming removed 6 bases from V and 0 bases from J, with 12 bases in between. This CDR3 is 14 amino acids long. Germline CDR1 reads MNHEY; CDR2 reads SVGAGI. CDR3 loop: CASSQAGLSYEQYF. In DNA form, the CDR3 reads TGTGCCAGCAGCCAAGCGGGCCTCTCCTACGAGCAGTACTTC.

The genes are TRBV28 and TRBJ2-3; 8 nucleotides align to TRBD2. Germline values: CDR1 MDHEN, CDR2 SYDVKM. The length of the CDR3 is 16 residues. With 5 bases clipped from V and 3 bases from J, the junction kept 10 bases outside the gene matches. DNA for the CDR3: TGTGCCAGCAGTCCCCCTAGCGGGTGGGGGACAGATACGCAGTATTTT. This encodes CASSPPSGWGTDTQYF. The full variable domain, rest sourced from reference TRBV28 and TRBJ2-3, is DVKVTQSSRYLVKRTGEKVFLECVQDMDHENMFWYRQDPGLGLRLIYFSYDVKMKEKGDIPEGYSVSREKKERFSLILESASTNQTSMYLCASSPPSGWGTDTQYFGPGTRLTVL.

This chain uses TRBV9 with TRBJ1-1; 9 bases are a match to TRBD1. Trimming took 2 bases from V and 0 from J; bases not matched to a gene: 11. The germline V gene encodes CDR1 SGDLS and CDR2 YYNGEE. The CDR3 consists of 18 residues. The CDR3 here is CASSVGSGTGRMNTEAFF. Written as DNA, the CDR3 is TGTGCCAGCAGCGTGGGATCCGGGACAGGGAGAATGAACACTGAAGCTTTCTTT.

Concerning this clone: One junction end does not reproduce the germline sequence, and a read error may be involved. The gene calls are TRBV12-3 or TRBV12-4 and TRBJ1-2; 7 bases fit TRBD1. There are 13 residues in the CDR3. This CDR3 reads CASTRPGQSRRIF. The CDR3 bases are TGTGCCAGCACCAGACCGGGACAGAGCCGCCGAATCTTC.

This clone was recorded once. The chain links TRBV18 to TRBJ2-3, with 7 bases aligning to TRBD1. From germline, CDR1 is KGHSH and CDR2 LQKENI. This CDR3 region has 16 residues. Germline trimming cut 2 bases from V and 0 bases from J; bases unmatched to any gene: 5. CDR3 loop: CASSPIQGSSTDTQYF. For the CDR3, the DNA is TGTGCCAGCTCACCAATACAGGGGTCTAGCACAGATACGCAGTATTTT.